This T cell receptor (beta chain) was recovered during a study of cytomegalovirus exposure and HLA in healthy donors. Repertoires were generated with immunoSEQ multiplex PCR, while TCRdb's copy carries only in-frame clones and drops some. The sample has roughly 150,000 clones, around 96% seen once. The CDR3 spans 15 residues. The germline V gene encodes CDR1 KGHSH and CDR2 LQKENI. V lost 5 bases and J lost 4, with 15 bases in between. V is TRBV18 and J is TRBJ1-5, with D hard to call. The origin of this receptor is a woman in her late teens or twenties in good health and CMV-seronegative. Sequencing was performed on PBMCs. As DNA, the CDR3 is TGTGCCAGCTCATCAGGCGGGGTAGGGAATCAGCCCCAGCATTTT. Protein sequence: CASSSGGVGNQPQHF.